The text below deals with one TCR beta chain. This entry belongs to a study of CD8 T cells in Susac syndrome. Study-level information: When blood was collected, patients with Susac syndrome were therapy-naive, were taking corticosteroids, or were receiving intravenous immunoglobulin alone.

Patients having Susac syndrome satisfied recently defined diagnostic criteria for definite or probable disease. TEMRA cells were enriched by FACS, while CD8+ and CD4+ T cells were obtained through a negative isolation that was performed magnetically. The CDR3 covers 12 residues. Trimming cost V 5 bases and J 1 base, with 7 bases left between them. Germline V gene lookup returns CDR1 DFQATT and CDR2 SNEGSKA (reference sequence). Reverse transcription of about 0.5 to 1 ug RNA was carried out with random hexamers. The amplification used immunoSEQ multiplex PCR on TCR beta CDR3; it spanned 54 Vbeta and 13 Jbeta. TCRdb analysed the immunoSEQ multiplex PCR reads with MiXCR anew, one entry per CDR3 protein. The sample holds 85,000 to 95,000 distinct CDR3 sequences; around 94% are singletons and the top ten take about 0.28%.

The genes are TRBV20-1 and TRBJ2-3, with D possibly matching TRBD2 (5 bases). This TCR came from a human donor with Susac syndrome. The sequenced sample consisted of CD4+ T cells from PBMCs. The CDR3 sequence is CSAYGGTDTQYF. CDR3 DNA sequence: TGCAGTGCTTACGGGGGCACAGATACGCAGTATTTT.